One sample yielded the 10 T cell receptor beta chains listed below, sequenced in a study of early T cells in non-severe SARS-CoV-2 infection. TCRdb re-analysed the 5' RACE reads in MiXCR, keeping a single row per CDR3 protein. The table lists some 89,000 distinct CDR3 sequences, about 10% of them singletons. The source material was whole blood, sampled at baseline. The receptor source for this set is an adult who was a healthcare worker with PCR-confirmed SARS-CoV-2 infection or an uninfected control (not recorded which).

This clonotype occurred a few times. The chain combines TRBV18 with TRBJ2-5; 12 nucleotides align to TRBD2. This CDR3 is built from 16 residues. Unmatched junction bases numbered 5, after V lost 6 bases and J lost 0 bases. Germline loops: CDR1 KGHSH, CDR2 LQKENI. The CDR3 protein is CASSTRTSGDQETQYF. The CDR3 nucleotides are TGTGCCAGCTCCACCCGGACTAGCGGGGACCAAGAGACCCAGTACTTC.

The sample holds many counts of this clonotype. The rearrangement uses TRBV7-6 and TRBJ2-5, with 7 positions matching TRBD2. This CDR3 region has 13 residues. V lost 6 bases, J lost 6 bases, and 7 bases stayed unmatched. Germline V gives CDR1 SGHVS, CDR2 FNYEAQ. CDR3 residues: CASSREEGQTQYF. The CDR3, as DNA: TGTGCCAGCAGTCGGGAGGAGGGGCAGACCCAGTACTTC.

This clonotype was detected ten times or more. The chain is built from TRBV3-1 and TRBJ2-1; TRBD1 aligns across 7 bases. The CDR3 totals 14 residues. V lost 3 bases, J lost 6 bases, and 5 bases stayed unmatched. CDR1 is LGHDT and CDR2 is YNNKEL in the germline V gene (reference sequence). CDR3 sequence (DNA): TGTGCCAGCAGCCACGCCACAGGGGCCAATGAGCAGTTCTTC. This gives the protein CASSHATGANEQFF.

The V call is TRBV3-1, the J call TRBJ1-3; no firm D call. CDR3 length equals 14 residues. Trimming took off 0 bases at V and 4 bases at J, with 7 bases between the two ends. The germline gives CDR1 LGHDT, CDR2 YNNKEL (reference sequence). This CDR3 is CASSQDRWGNTIYF. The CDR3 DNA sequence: TGTGCCAGCAGCCAAGACCGATGGGGAAACACCATATATTTT.

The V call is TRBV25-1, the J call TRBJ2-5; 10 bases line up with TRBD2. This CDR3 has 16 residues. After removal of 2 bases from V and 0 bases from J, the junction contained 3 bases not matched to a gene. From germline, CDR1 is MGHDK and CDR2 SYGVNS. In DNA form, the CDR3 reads TGTGCCAGCAGTGAAGGACTAGCGGCACACCAAGAGACCCAGTACTTC. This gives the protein CASSEGLAAHQETQYF.

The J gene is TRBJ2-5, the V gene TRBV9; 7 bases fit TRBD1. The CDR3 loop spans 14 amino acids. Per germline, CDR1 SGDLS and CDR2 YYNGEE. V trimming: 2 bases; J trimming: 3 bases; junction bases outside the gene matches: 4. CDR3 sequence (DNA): TGTGCCAGCAGCGTTACCGGGACAGAAGAGACCCAGTACTTC. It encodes CASSVTGTEETQYF.

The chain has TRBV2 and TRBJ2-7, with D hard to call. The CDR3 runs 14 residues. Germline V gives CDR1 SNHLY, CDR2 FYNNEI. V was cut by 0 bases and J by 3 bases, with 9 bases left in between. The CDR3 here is CASSEAPGLYEQYF. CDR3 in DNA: TGTGCCAGCAGTGAAGCTCCGGGCCTCTACGAGCAGTACTTC.

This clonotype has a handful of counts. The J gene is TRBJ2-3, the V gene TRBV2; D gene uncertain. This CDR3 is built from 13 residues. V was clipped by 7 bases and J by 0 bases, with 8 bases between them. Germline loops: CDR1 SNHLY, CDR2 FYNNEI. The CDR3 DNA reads TGTGCCAGCACCCTTGGTAGCACAGATACGCAGTATTTT. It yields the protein CASTLGSTDTQYF.

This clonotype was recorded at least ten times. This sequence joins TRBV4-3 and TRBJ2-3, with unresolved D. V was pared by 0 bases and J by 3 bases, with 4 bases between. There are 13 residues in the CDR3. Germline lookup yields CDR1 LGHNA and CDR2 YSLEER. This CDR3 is CASSQDSTDTQYF. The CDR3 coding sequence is TGCGCCAGCAGCCAAGATTCTACAGATACGCAGTATTTT.

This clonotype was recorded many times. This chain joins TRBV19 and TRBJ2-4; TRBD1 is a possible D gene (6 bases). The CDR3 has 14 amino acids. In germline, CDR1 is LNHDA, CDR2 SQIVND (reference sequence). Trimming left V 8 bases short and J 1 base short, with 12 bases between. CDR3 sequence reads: CASEVTGAKNIQYF. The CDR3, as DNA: TGTGCCAGTGAGGTCACAGGGGCCAAAAACATTCAGTACTTC.